The 10 T cell receptor beta chains reported below all come from one sample, sequenced in a study of blood T cells in healthy people across ages. The authors ran a second PCR of roughly 6 to 12 cycles using a sample-barcoded 5' primer and a J-beta primer mix. In TCRdb, the 5' RACE reads were re-called with MiXCR into one record per CDR3 protein. The sample has just over 1 million distinct CDR3 sequences, 40% to 45% seen once; the top ten hold around 18%. The sequenced sample consisted of blood. The receptors here all came from a woman aged 60-70 years in good health.

The sample holds one count of this clonotype. The chain links TRBV20-1 to TRBJ2-3, with 8 bases aligning to TRBD2. This CDR3 is built from 15 residues. V trimming: 2 bases; J trimming: 4 bases; junction bases outside the gene matches: 8. Germline V gives CDR1 DFQATT, CDR2 SNEGSKA (reference sequence). CDR3 loop: CSARFQAGEPDTQYF. CDR3 in DNA: TGCAGTGCTAGATTCCAAGCGGGAGAACCAGATACGCAGTATTTT.

This sequence joins TRBV7-2 and TRBJ2-4; 7 bases line up with TRBD2. The J call could be wrong; TRBJ2-7 is a better fit for the DNA end. Per germline, CDR1 SGHTA and CDR2 FQGNSA. This CDR3 is 15 amino acids long. The CDR3 protein is CASRSPERGPYEQYF. The CDR3 DNA reads TGTGCCAGCAGATCCCCGGAGCGGGGCCCCTACGAGCAGTACTTC.

J is TRBJ2-7 and V is TRBV27; 13 nucleotides align to TRBD2. The DNA end lines up better with TRBJ2-5; the J call may be wrong. Germline V gene sequence: CDR1 MNHEY, CDR2 SMNVEV (reference sequence). CDR3 length: 17 amino acids. The CDR3 DNA reads as TGTGCCAGCAGTCACCGCGGACTAGCGGGAGCTGGAGAGACCCAGTACTTC. It encodes CASSHRGLAGAGETQYF.

The rearrangement links TRBV6-2 or TRBV6-3 to TRBJ2-7; 12 positions agree with TRBD2. The DNA end lines up better with TRBJ2-5; the J call may be wrong. The V gene's germline CDR1 is MNHEY and CDR2 SVGEGT. CDR3 size: 16 residues. CDR3 residues: CASNRIRLAGAETQYF. The CDR3 nucleotides read TGTGCCAGCAATCGTATAAGACTAGCGGGAGCAGAGACCCAGTACTTC.

This clonotype was recorded many times. The chain joins TRBV25-1 to TRBJ2-1, with 14 bases that match TRBD2. This CDR3 contains 18 residues. Germline-derived CDR1 and CDR2 are MGHDK and SYGVNS. The ends lost 4 bases at V and 7 bases at J; junction bases unmatched: 12. The chain's CDR3 is CASSAPVGTSGRYNEQFF. In nucleotides, the CDR3 is TGTGCCAGCAGTGCCCCAGTTGGGACTAGCGGGAGATATAATGAGCAGTTCTTC.

This clonotype was seen a handful of times. The rearrangement links TRBV9 to TRBJ2-5; 7 bases fit TRBD1. Germline V gene data show CDR1 as SGDLS and CDR2 as YYNGEE. The CDR3 sequence is 15 residues long. V lost 4 bases and J lost 4; bases outside the gene matches: 10. The CDR3 loop reads CASSRKTGWGETQYF. CDR3 DNA sequence: TGTGCCAGCAGCCGAAAGACAGGGTGGGGAGAGACCCAGTACTTC.

In the case of this clonotype: A read error may produce the germline difference seen at one junction end. This chain uses TRBV9 with TRBJ2-3, with 8 bases that match TRBD2. The CDR3 is 18 amino acids. Per the germline V gene, CDR1 is SGDLS and CDR2 is YYNGEE. The CDR3 coding sequence is TGTGACAGCAGCGTAGACGGAGGAGCGGGAGTGGGCACAGATACGCAGTATTTT. Translating gives CDSSVDGGAGVGTDTQYF.

This clonotype appeared a few times. The genes are TRBV6-5 and TRBJ2-3; perhaps TRBD1 as D (5 bases). The CDR3 extends over 16 amino acids. Trimming took 5 bases from V and 3 from J, leaving 18 bases between them. The germline gives CDR1 MNHEY, CDR2 SVGAGI. CDR3 in DNA: TGTGCCAGCAGTCCCTTGGCAGGGCGTGTAACAGATACGCAGTATTTT. It specifies CASSPLAGRVTDTQYF.

The V and J genes are TRBV7-9 and TRBJ1-1; D might be TRBD1 (5 bases). Germline assignment: CDR1 SEHNR and CDR2 FQNEAQ (reference sequence). The CDR3 sequence is 14 residues long. V was pared by 8 bases and J by 6 bases, with 19 bases between. The CDR3 bases are TGTGCCAGCGCCGGGGGGACGATTAGCCCTGAAGCTTTCTTT. It codes for CASAGGTISPEAFF.

This chain uses TRBV3-1 with TRBJ2-5; 12 bases fit TRBD2. CDR1 and CDR2 from the germline V gene are LGHDT and YNNKEL (reference sequence). With 8 bases clipped from V and 11 bases from J, the junction kept 6 bases outside the gene matches. This CDR3 spans 12 amino acids. The DNA of the CDR3 is TGTGCCAGCCGACTAGCGGGAGATGAGCAGTACTTC. This codes for CASRLAGDEQYF.